These 13 T cell receptor beta chains were all obtained from the same sample, sequenced in a study of CD8 T cells in ankylosing spondylitis. From the 5' RACE reads, TCRdb called clonotypes with MiXCR, one entry per CDR3 protein. Seen here are a few hundred thousand distinct CDR3 sequences, around a tenth observed once, and the top ten hold about 10%. What was sequenced was blood, either unsorted or a sorted T cell fraction (not recorded which). These receptors all come from a female donor with ankylosing spondylitis or in good health (not recorded which).

The V gene is TRBV20-1, the J gene TRBJ2-7; TRBD2 agrees at 10 bases. V dropped 0 bases and J dropped 3; count of bases not matched to a gene: 5. The germline gives CDR1 DFQATT, CDR2 SNEGSKA (reference sequence). This CDR3 is 15 amino acids long. The CDR3 bases are TGCAGTGCTAGAGAAAAAGCGGGAGGGGTCTACGAGCAGTACTTC. Translated, it gives CSAREKAGGVYEQYF.

In its sample, this clonotype was seen many times. This chain joins TRBV7-2 and TRBJ2-3; 7 bases are shared with TRBD2. This CDR3 is 15 amino acids long. V lost 3 bases and J lost 3; bases outside the gene matches: 6. CDR1 is SGHTA and CDR2 is FQGNSA in the germline V gene. CDR3 coding DNA: TGTGCCAGCAGCTTCTCTAGGACTAGAACAGATACGCAGTATTTT. Residues: CASSFSRTRTDTQYF.

This clonotype was seen ten or more times. The chain has TRBV5-1 and TRBJ2-6, with 10 bases matching TRBD2. V lost 4 bases and J lost 2; bases outside the gene matches: 9. The CDR3 is 18 residues long. Per germline, CDR1 SGHRS and CDR2 YFSETQ. CDR3 sequence: CASSHTTSGSAGANVLTF. The CDR3 bases are TGCGCCAGCAGCCACACGACTAGCGGGTCTGCTGGGGCCAACGTCCTGACTTTC.

Regarding this clonotype: This CDR3 fails to terminate in the conserved phenylalanine or tryptophan, so it likely reflects a read error. The chain recombines TRBV30 with TRBJ2-1, with TRBD2 matching over 8 bases. This CDR3 has 15 residues. The germline CDR1 and CDR2 sequences are GTSNPN and SVGIG (reference sequence). V shed 8 bases, J shed 1 base, and the junction held 10 bases outside the gene matches. The CDR3 spells CALLGSGISYNEQFL. CDR3 DNA sequence: TGTGCCCTTTTAGGTAGCGGGATTTCCTACAATGAGCAGTTCCTC.

The chain employs TRBV20-1 and TRBJ2-2; maybe TRBD1 (5 bases). CDR3 length: 15 residues. Germline V CDR1 and CDR2: DFQATT, SNEGSKA (reference sequence). Trimming removed 4 bases from V and 3 bases from J, with 15 bases in between. The CDR3 sequence: CSATRGSTDTGELFF. CDR3 nucleotide sequence: TGCAGTGCTACAAGGGGAAGTACAGACACCGGGGAGCTGTTTTTT.

This clonotype appeared a few times. The chain uses TRBV11-2 and TRBJ2-7; 7 bases match TRBD1. Germline CDR1 is SGHAT and CDR2 is FQNNGV. The CDR3 has 15 residues. V shed 5 bases and J 6 bases; nucleotides not matched to a gene: 13. CDR3 DNA sequence: TGTGCCAGCAGCATACAGGGGTCTTACCTACGCGAGCAGTACTTC. Protein sequence: CASSIQGSYLREQYF.

The CDR3 loop is CASSSRSSSGPYNEQFF. The DNA for the CDR3 is TGCGCCAGCAGCTCCCGATCTTCTAGCGGACCCTACAATGAGCAGTTCTTC. J is TRBJ2-1 and V is TRBV5-1, with 7 nucleotides matching TRBD2. Trimming took 3 bases from V and 2 from J; bases not matched to a gene: 11. The length of the CDR3 is 17 residues. Per germline, CDR1 SGHRS and CDR2 YFSETQ.

Here the CDR3 reads CATSDGWNNEQFF. CDR3 in DNA: TGTGCCACCAGTGATGGGTGGAACAATGAGCAGTTCTTC. The chain has TRBV24-1 and TRBJ2-1, with D unresolved. The ends were cut back, 3 bases at V and 5 bases at J, with 7 bases in the middle. Per the germline V gene, CDR1 is KGHDR and CDR2 is SFDVKD. The CDR3 has 13 residues.

This clonotype was picked up many times. This chain connects TRBV5-6 to TRBJ2-1; D is undetermined. V was pared by 4 bases and J by 8 bases, with 13 bases between. Germline assignment: CDR1 SGHDT and CDR2 YYEEEE. The CDR3 is made up of 13 amino acids. CDR3 bases: TGTGCCAGCAGCCGAGACTCCTTGGATGAGCAGTTCTTC. Translation gives CASSRDSLDEQFF.

This clonotype was recorded many times. V is TRBV7-9 and J is TRBJ2-1, with 9 positions matching TRBD1. The germline V gene encodes CDR1 SEHNR and CDR2 FQNEAQ (reference sequence). V lost 8 bases and J lost 6; bases outside the gene matches: 5. The CDR3 covers 13 residues. This CDR3 reads CASQTGGRNEQFF. CDR3 nucleotides: TGTGCCAGCCAGACAGGGGGTCGCAATGAGCAGTTCTTC.

This clonotype was observed many times. The chain couples TRBV9 to TRBJ2-2; 9 bases line up with TRBD1. With V trimmed by 3 bases and J by 4 bases, 4 bases remained unmatched. Germline V gives CDR1 SGDLS, CDR2 YYNGEE. This CDR3 region has 15 residues. CDR3 protein: CASSARQGGTGELFF. CDR3 bases: TGTGCCAGCAGCGCGCGACAGGGGGGCACCGGGGAGCTGTTTTTT.

This clonotype was seen many times. V gene TRBV5-1 combines with J gene TRBJ2-7, with TRBD1 as a possible D gene (6 bases). Germline CDR1 SGHRS, CDR2 YFSETQ. V lost 3 bases and J lost 1, with 11 bases in between. The CDR3 sequence is 14 residues long. CDR3 in DNA: TGCGCCAGCAGCTACGACAGGAGATCCTACGAGCAGTACTTC. Its translation: CASSYDRRSYEQYF.

This clonotype has more than one count but fewer than ten. CDR3 in amino acids: CASSIYDTQYF. As DNA, the CDR3 is TGTGCCAGCAGTATTTATGATACGCAGTATTTT. The V and J genes are TRBV12-3 or TRBV12-4 and TRBJ2-3, with D uncertain. V was pared by 5 bases and J by 6 bases, with 6 bases between. This CDR3 is 11 amino acids long.